This is a list of T cell receptor beta chains from one sample in a study of T cell changes during pregnancy in multiple sclerosis. Sequencing used immunoSEQ multiplex PCR; TCRdb keeps in-frame clones, though not all of them. The sample comprises 99,000 or so clones, under 95% of which are singletons, and almost 1% rests with the top ten. Sequences were derived from peripheral blood, sampled after pregnancy. All receptors derive from a female donor with multiple sclerosis, enrolled in a pregnancy study. The CDR3 runs from the conserved cysteine through the conserved F or W. Each record gives: CDR3 protein, J gene, clone size, V gene. Clone sizes are given selectively: once, few, many, or a class where the clone is expanded.

CDR3: CAWSEADWVNQPQHF
J: TRBJ1-5
size: -
V: TRBV30

CDR3: CASSLRRDDTEAFF
J: TRBJ1-1
size: -
V: TRBV27

CDR3: CASREGQGRTNEKLFF
J: TRBJ1-4
size: -
V: TRBV2

CDR3: CASSAVPAGNTGELFF
J: TRBJ2-2
size: -
V: TRBV6-4

CDR3: CASSLGRGLGYTF
J: TRBJ1-2
size: -
V: TRBV5-6

CDR3: CASTLQGSDIQYF
J: TRBJ2-4
size: -
V: TRBV28

CDR3: CASSLVSSGGGEQYF
J: TRBJ2-7
size: -
V: TRBV7-2

CDR3: CASSPDSNSYNEQFF
J: TRBJ2-1
size: -
V: TRBV5-1

CDR3: CASSIRVGGELNTEAFF
J: TRBJ1-1
size: -
V: TRBV19

CDR3: CASSISARDTYNEQFF
J: TRBJ2-1
size: -
V: TRBV9

CDR3: CASSSNHITGGRPSNGYTF
J: TRBJ1-2
size: -
V: TRBV28

CDR3: CASSQDGLAGVNEQFF
J: TRBJ2-1
size: -
V: TRBV4-3

CDR3: CASSLGGPNYGYTF
J: TRBJ1-2
size: -
V: TRBV27

CDR3: CASSLGQDSYEQYF
J: TRBJ2-7
size: -
V: TRBV7-9

CDR3: CASSEALAGDTDTQYF
J: TRBJ2-3
size: -
V: TRBV6-1

CDR3: CASSPWGDSYNEQFF
J: TRBJ2-1
size: -
V: TRBV18

CDR3: CASSSLQRESTDTQYF
J: TRBJ2-3
size: -
V: TRBV28

CDR3: CASSPTGKLDGEKLFF
J: TRBJ1-4
size: -
V: TRBV28

CDR3: CASSLWEGGRNTEAFF
J: TRBJ1-1
size: -
V: TRBV28

CDR3: CASSLAGSGSRYEQYF
J: TRBJ2-7
size: -
V: TRBV7-6

CDR3: CASSGTSGEHTQYFINF
J: TRBJ2-3
size: -
V: TRBV9

CDR3: CASSLALGAGQPQHF
J: TRBJ1-5
size: -
V: TRBV7-8

CDR3: CASMRLAGVLETQYF
J: TRBJ2-5
size: -
V: TRBV5-1

CDR3: CASSLTSGRALYEQFF
J: TRBJ2-1
size: -
V: TRBV9

CDR3: CASSLGGRAVEQFF
J: TRBJ2-1
size: once
V: TRBV7-3

CDR3: CASPIIRLAGSYNEQFF
J: TRBJ2-1
size: -
V: TRBV2

CDR3: CASSLRDRDLQPQHF
J: TRBJ1-5
size: -
V: TRBV5-6

CDR3: CAISESGTGGDTEAFF
J: TRBJ1-1
size: -
V: TRBV10-3

CDR3: CSARGRGDEQFF
J: TRBJ2-1
size: -
V: TRBV29-1

CDR3: CASGTGSTDTQYF
J: TRBJ2-3
size: -
V: TRBV2

CDR3: CASSRTGTGQEPQHF
J: TRBJ1-5
size: -
V: TRBV23-1

CDR3: CASSVQWRWSEQFF
J: TRBJ2-1
size: -
V: TRBV9

CDR3: CALQDLNTEAFF
J: TRBJ1-1
size: -
V: TRBV30

CDR3: CASSLFHRDSSTGETQYF
J: TRBJ2-5
size: -
V: TRBV5-1

CDR3: CASSLPRPAEAFF
J: TRBJ1-1
size: once
V: TRBV18

CDR3: CASRHLGQLNTGELFF
J: TRBJ2-2
size: once
V: TRBV7-9

CDR3: CASSWSGSYEQYF
J: TRBJ2-7
size: -
V: TRBV27

CDR3: CASSSSLITRDRERETQYF
J: TRBJ2-5
size: once
V: TRBV11-2

CDR3: CASSFRGSNYGYTF
J: TRBJ1-2
size: -
V: TRBV28